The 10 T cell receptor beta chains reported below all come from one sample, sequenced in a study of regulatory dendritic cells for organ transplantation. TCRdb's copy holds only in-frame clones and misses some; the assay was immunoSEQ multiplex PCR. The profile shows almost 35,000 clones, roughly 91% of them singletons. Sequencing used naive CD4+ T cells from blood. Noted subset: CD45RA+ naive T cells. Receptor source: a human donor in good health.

CDR3 sequence: CASSLTREIEQFF. The CDR3, as DNA: TGCGCCAGCAGCTTGACCCGGGAGATTGAGCAGTTCTTC. V usage is TRBV5-1 and J usage is TRBJ2-1; tentative D call: TRBD2 (6 bases). In germline, CDR1 is SGHRS, CDR2 YFSETQ. V lost 1 base and J lost 9, with 11 bases in between. This CDR3 is built from 13 residues.

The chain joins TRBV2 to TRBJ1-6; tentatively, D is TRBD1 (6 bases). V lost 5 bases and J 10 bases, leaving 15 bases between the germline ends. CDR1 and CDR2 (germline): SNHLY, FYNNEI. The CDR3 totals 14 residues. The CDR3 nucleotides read TGTGCCAGCAGTCAATATACAGGGAGGTCACCCCTCCACTTT. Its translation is CASSQYTGRSPLHF.

The CDR3 is CASSLTEGAGANVLTF. CDR3 sequence (DNA): TGTGCCAGCAGCTTGACGGAGGGGGCTGGGGCCAACGTCCTGACTTTC. This rearrangement joins TRBV7-9 to TRBJ2-6; TRBD1 or TRBD2 may be the D gene (6 bases each). Trimming removed 3 bases at V and 2 bases at J, with 11 bases between. Germline V gene lookup returns CDR1 SEHNR and CDR2 FQNEAQ (reference sequence). This CDR3 comprises 16 residues.

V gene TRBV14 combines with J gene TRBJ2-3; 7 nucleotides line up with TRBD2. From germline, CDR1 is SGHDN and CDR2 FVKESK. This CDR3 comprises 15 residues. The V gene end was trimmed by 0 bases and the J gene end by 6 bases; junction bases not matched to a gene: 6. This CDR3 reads CASSQDWGGVDTQYF. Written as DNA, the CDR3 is TGTGCCAGCAGCCAAGATTGGGGGGGTGTCGATACGCAGTATTTT.

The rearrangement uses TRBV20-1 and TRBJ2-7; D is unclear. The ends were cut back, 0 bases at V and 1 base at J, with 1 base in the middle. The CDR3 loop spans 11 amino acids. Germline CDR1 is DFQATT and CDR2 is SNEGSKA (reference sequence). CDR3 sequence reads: CSARDSYEQYF. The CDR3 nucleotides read TGCAGTGCTAGAGATTCCTACGAGCAGTACTTC.

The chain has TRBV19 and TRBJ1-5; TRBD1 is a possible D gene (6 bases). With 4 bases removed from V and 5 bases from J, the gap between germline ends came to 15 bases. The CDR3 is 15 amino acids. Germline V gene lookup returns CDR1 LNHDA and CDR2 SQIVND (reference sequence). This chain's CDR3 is CASSTLTGKYQPQHF. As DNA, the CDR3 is TGTGCCAGTAGTACCCTCACAGGGAAGTATCAGCCCCAGCATTTT.

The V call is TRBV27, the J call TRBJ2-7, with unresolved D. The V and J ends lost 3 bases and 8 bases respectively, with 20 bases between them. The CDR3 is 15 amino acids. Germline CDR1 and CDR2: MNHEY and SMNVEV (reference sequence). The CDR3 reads CASSFLGSPPLKQYF. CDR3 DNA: TGTGCCAGCAGTTTCTTAGGTTCCCCCCCTCTGAAGCAGTACTTC.

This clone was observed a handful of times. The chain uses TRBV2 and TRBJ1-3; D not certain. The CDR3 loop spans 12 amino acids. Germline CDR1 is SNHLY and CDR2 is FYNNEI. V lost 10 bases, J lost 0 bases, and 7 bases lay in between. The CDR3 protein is CATRDSGNTIYF. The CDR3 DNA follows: TGTGCCACACGGGACTCTGGAAACACCATATATTTT. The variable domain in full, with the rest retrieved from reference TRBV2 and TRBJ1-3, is EPEVTQTPSHQVTQMGQEVILRCVPISNHLYFYWYRQILGQKVEFLVSFYNNEISEKSEIFDDQFSVERPDGSNFTLKIRSTKLEDSAMYFCATRDSGNTIYFGEGSWLTVV.

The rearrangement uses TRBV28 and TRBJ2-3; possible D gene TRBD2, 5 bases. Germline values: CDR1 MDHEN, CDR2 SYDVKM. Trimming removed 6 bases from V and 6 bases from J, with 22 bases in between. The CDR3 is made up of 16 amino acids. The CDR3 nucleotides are TGTGCCAGCAGCGCCCCCCGGGGTTTTCTTCTGGATACGCAGTATTTT. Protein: CASSAPRGFLLDTQYF.

In nucleotides, the CDR3 is TGTGCCAGTAGGGGACTCCAGGGGGTTCCGGACCAGCCCCAGCATTTT. This translates into CASRGLQGVPDQPQHF. This sequence joins TRBV19 and TRBJ1-5; 7 bases map to TRBD1. This CDR3 is 16 amino acids long. Germline V CDR1 and CDR2: LNHDA, SQIVND (reference sequence). The ends lost 6 bases at V and 7 bases at J; junction bases unmatched: 15.